This T cell receptor beta chain was found in a study of T cell repertoires in cytomegalovirus infection. Background on the study: A matching HLA type, together with CMV infection, was signaled by public TCR beta signatures.

This clonotype was detected a few times. Its antigen is unidentified. Notes on the study in general: Cumulated frequencies of public TCR beta families served to identify carriers of CMV plus the relevant HLA. Clonotypes of TCR beta that were HLA-C-restricted and CMV-specific dominated the ex vivo response.

One entry per CDR3 protein results from TCRdb running MiXCR on the reads. The data contain roughly 320,000 distinct CDR3 sequences, about 8.8% of them singletons. Germline lookup yields CDR1 DFQATT and CDR2 SNEGSKA (reference sequence). There are 14 residues in the CDR3. V was clipped by 5 bases and J by 3 bases, with 13 bases between them. Sequencing was carried out using PBMCs. This TCR derives from a human donor in good health (CMV status not recorded). Some clones in this sample may be carry-over from other donors' samples. The genes are TRBV20-1 and TRBJ2-2; TRBD1 is a possible D gene (7 bases). CDR3 nucleotides: TGCAGTGCTGGGGGGACAGTGTACACCGGGGAGCTGTTTTTT. As protein: CSAGGTVYTGELFF.